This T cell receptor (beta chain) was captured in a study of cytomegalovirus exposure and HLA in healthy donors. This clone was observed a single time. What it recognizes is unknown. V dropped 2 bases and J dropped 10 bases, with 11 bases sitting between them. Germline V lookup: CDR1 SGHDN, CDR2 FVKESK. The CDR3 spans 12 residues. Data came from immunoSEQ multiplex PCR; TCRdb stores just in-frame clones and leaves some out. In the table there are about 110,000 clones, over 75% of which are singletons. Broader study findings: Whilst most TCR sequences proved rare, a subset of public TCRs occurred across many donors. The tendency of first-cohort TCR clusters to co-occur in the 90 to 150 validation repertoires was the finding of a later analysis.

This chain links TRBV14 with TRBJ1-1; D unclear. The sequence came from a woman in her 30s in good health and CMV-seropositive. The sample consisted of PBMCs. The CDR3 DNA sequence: TGTGCCAGCAGCCAATTCCGGGGTGCAGCTTTCTTT. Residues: CASSQFRGAAFF.